This T cell receptor beta chain emerged from a study of blood T cells in healthy people across ages. Points from the study as a whole: Naive and antigen-experienced cells were not separated, limiting conclusive comparison. Measured against age, TCR beta diversity per million T cells decreased in a roughly linear manner.

Turning to this clonotype: Antigen: not known.

The second PCR ran roughly 6 to 11 cycles with a sample-barcoded 5' primer and J-beta primers. TCRdb re-derived calls from the 5' RACE reads in MiXCR, one entry per CDR3 protein. The sample comprises 800,000 to 950,000 distinct CDR3 sequences, 25% to 30% of which are singletons, and roughly 10% rests with the top ten. A further study also used this sample, focusing on T cells of mothers and their children. That publication notes: Thymic selection molds TCR recombination output in a comparable way in related and unrelated pairs. A slight, non-significant increase in overlap was found for related mother-child pairs relative to unrelated pairs.

This receptor was obtained from a middle-aged woman in good health. The material sequenced was blood.

As DNA, the CDR3 is TGTGCCAGCAGCTTAAGGCTAGCGGGAGCTAACACAGATACGCAGTATTTT. This encodes CASSLRLAGANTDTQYF. V and J are TRBV7-2 and TRBJ2-3, with 10 bases aligning to TRBD2. With 2 bases clipped from V and 2 bases from J, the junction kept 7 bases outside the gene matches. The CDR3 consists of 17 residues. Per the germline V gene, CDR1 is SGHTA and CDR2 is FQGNSA.